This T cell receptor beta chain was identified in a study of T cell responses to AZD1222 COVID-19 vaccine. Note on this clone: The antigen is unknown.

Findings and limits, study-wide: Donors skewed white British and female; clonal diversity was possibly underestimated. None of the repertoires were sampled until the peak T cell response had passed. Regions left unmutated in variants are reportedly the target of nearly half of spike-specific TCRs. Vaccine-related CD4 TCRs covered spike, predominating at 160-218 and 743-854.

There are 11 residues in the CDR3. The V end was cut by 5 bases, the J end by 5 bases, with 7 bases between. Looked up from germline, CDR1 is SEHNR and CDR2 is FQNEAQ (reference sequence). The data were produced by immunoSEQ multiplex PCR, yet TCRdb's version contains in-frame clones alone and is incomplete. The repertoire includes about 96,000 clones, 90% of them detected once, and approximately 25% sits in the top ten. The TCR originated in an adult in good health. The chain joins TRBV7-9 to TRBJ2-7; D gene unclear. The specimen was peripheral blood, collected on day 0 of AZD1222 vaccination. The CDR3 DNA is TGTGCCAGCAGCCCCCAGAACGAGCAGTACTTC. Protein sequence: CASSPQNEQYF.